These 13 T cell receptor beta chains originate from one sample sequenced in a study of T cell repertoires in cytomegalovirus infection (dated by TCRdb to between 2018 and 2020). Their target antigens are unknown. The treatment or condition label, as the study defines it: in vitro stimulation with specific CMV peptide epitopes to enrich CMV-specific T cells. Sequencing relied on an Illumina HiSeq 1500. TCRdb ran its own pipeline on the public reads, namely fastp trimming at Q25 and MiXCR clone calling, and kept in-frame beta chains. Here each entry gathers all rows of one CDR3 protein and keeps the most common genes and DNA. The sample table shows around 900,000 distinct CDR3 sequences, and less than 40% are seen once. The ten largest make up 11% to 15% of the sample. Sequencing used cultured CD8+ T cells from PBMCs, obtained from culture after CMV antigen stimulation. The receptor source for this set is a human donor in good health (CMV status not recorded). Some clones in this sample may be carry-over from other donors' samples.

This clonotype has more than one count but fewer than ten. The rearrangement joins TRBV4-1 to TRBJ1-1; 7 bases are a match to TRBD1. The germline gives CDR1 MGHRA, CDR2 YSYEKL. The CDR3 runs 15 residues. V was clipped by 0 bases and J by 5 bases; unmatched bases: 6. The DNA for the CDR3 is TGCGCCAGCAGCCAAGATAGGAACAGGGGAACTGAAGCTTTCTTT. Residues: CASSQDRNRGTEAFF.

In this sample, this clonotype turned up a few times. The rearrangement joins TRBV7-9 to TRBJ2-2; D unclear. Trimming shortened V by 5 bases and J by 7 bases, and 11 bases separated the two germline ends. Germline V gene sequence: CDR1 SEHNR, CDR2 FQNEAQ (reference sequence). This CDR3 region has 13 residues. This CDR3 reads CASSPPAHGELFF. The DNA for the CDR3 is TGTGCCAGCAGCCCACCAGCGCACGGGGAGCTGTTTTTT.

The chain employs TRBV6-6 and TRBJ2-7, with 7 nucleotides matching TRBD1. V lost 6 bases and J lost 6; bases outside the gene matches: 14. This CDR3 region has 15 residues. Germline assignment: CDR1 MNHNY and CDR2 SVGAGI (reference sequence). DNA for the CDR3: TGTGCCAGCAGACTAGACAGGGAGCCGTTCTTCGAGCAGTACTTC. It encodes CASRLDREPFFEQYF.

V and J are TRBV2 and TRBJ1-5, with D possibly matching TRBD1 (6 bases). The CDR3 runs to 14 residues. CDR1 is SNHLY and CDR2 is FYNNEI in the germline V gene. Trimming took 4 bases from V and 7 from J, leaving 14 bases between them. CDR3: CASSGSGECQPQHF. In DNA form, the CDR3 reads TGTGCCAGCAGTGGATCAGGGGAGTGCCAGCCCCAGCATTTT.

At least ten counts were recorded for this clonotype. The chain is built from TRBV7-9 and TRBJ2-1; D gene ambiguous. V was pared by 0 bases and J by 4 bases, with 4 bases between. The CDR3 runs 13 residues. Looked up from germline, CDR1 is SEHNR and CDR2 is FQNEAQ (reference sequence). The CDR3 reads CASSLADYNEQFF. The CDR3 nucleotides read TGTGCCAGCAGCTTAGCGGATTACAATGAGCAGTTCTTC.

This clonotype was seen at least ten times. The chain employs TRBV18 and TRBJ2-7; TRBD1 matches at 8 bases. Germline V lookup: CDR1 KGHSH, CDR2 LQKENI. J lost 6 bases, V lost 6 bases, and 10 bases had no gene match. The CDR3 length is 14 residues. The CDR3 nucleotides read TGTGCCAGCTCCCCCGGACAGGGCCTTCCCGAGCAGTACGTC. Protein product: CASSPGQGLPEQYV.

To note about this clonotype: A junction boundary mismatches the germline segment, possibly from a read error. The chain carries TRBV27 and TRBJ1-6; D unclear. This CDR3 region has 14 residues. Germline V CDR1 and CDR2: MNHEY, SMNVEV (reference sequence). CDR3 bases: TGTGTCAGCAGTTTAGTGGGTTCGGGCTCACCCCTCCACTTT. Translation gives CVSSLVGSGSPLHF.

There are a few counts of this clonotype. The V gene is TRBV6-2 or TRBV6-3, the J gene TRBJ2-5; D could derive from TRBD1 or TRBD2 (6 bases each). The CDR3 loop spans 15 amino acids. Germline V gives CDR1 MNHEY, CDR2 SVGEGT. The V end was cut by 2 bases, the J end by 5 bases, with 15 bases between. The CDR3 spells CASSYKPGGRETQYF. CDR3 DNA: TGTGCCAGCAGTTACAAGCCCGGGGGCCGGGAGACCCAGTACTTC.

This clonotype was observed a few times. V usage is TRBV7-9 and J usage is TRBJ1-2; D uncertain. Trimming stripped 1 base from V and 0 bases from J, with 9 bases between. The CDR3 is 15 residues long. Germline V gene sequence: CDR1 SEHNR, CDR2 FQNEAQ (reference sequence). The CDR3 reads CASSLELLPNYGYTF. In DNA, the CDR3 is TGTGCCAGCAGCTTAGAACTGCTACCTAACTATGGCTACACCTTC.

The chain joins TRBV6-1 to TRBJ2-7; D is unresolved. V was trimmed by 2 bases and J by 6 bases, leaving 17 bases between them. Germline CDR1 and CDR2: MNHNS and SASEGT. The length of the CDR3 is 15 residues. The CDR3 reads CASSELAVGPSEQYV. The CDR3 DNA reads TGTGCCAGCAGTGAATTGGCAGTTGGGCCTTCCGAGCAGTACGTC.

This rearrangement joins TRBV7-9 to TRBJ1-4; no clear D gene. CDR1 and CDR2 (germline): SEHNR, FQNEAQ (reference sequence). The CDR3 runs to 16 residues. The V and J ends lost 4 bases and 0 bases respectively, with 12 bases between them. For the CDR3, the DNA is TGTGCCAGCAGCTCCCCCAGTGGGGCAACTAATGAAAAACTGTTTTTT. This translates into CASSSPSGATNEKLFF. Full variable domain (missing parts from reference TRBV7-9 and TRBJ1-4): DTGVSQNPRHKITKRGQNVTFRCDPISEHNRLYWYRQTLGQGPEFLTYFQNEAQLEKSRLLSDRFSAERPKGSFSTLEIQRTEQGDSAMYLCASSSPSGATNEKLFFGSGTQLSVL.

This clonotype was observed at least ten times. This CDR3 is CASSNPSGGATSTDTQYF. DNA of the CDR3: TGTGCCAGCAGCAACCCTAGCGGGGGGGCGACTAGCACAGATACGCAGTATTTT. The chain employs TRBV7-8 and TRBJ2-3; TRBD2 matches at 12 bases. This CDR3 comprises 18 residues. V was clipped by 5 bases and J by 0 bases; unmatched bases: 9. Looked up from germline, CDR1 is SGHVS and CDR2 is FQNEAQ.

The chain links TRBV29-1 to TRBJ1-2; D is unclear. The germline CDR1 and CDR2 sequences are SQVTM and ANQGSEA. Deletions cut 0 bases from V and 5 bases from J, with 4 bases between. The CDR3 contains 11 residues. The CDR3 sequence is CSVEDRYGYTF. The CDR3 DNA sequence: TGCAGCGTTGAAGATCGGTATGGCTACACCTTC.